The source of this T cell receptor beta chain is a study of blood T cell repertoires in COVID-19. Assay: immunoSEQ multiplex PCR; the TCRdb copy retains only in-frame clones and omits some. Seen here are some 48,000 clones, roughly nine tenths observed once, and the top ten hold around a fifth. The CDR3 sequence is 15 residues long. V was shortened by 6 bases and J by 0 bases, with 13 bases between the two germline ends. Germline-derived CDR1 and CDR2 are MGHDK and SYGVNS. The clonotype comes from a man between 65 and 85 years old with active COVID-19. The chain combines TRBV25-1 with TRBJ2-3, with a weak D call TRBD1 (5 bases). Sequenced material: peripheral blood. DNA of the CDR3: TGTGCCAGCAGAGGGGTGGGATTTAGCACAGATACGCAGTATTTT. Protein: CASRGVGFSTDTQYF.